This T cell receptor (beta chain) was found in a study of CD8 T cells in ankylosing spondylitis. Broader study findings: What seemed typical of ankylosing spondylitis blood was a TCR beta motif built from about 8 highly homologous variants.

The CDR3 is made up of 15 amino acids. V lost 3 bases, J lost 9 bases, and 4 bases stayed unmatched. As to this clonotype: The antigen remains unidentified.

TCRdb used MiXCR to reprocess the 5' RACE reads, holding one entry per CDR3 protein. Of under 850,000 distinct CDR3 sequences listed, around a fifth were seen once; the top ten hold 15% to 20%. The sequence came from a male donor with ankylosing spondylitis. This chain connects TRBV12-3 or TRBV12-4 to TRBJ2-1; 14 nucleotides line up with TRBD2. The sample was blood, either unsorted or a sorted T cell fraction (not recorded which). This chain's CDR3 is CASSFGTSGSFEQFF. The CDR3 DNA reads TGTGCCAGCAGTTTTGGGACTAGCGGGAGTTTTGAGCAGTTCTTC.